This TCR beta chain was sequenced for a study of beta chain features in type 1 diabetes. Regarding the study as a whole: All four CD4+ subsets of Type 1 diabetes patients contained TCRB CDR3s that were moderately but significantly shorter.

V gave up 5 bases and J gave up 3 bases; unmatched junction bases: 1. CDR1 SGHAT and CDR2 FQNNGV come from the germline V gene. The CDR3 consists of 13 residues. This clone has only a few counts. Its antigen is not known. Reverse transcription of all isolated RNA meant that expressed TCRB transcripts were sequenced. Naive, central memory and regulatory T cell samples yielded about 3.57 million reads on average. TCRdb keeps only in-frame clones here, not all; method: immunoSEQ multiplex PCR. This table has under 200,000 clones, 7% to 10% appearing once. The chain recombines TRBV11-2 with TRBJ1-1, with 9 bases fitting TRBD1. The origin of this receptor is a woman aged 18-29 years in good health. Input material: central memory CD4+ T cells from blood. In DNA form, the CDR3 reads TGTGCCAGCAGCCGGGACAGGGACACTGAAGCTTTCTTT. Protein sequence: CASSRDRDTEAFF.